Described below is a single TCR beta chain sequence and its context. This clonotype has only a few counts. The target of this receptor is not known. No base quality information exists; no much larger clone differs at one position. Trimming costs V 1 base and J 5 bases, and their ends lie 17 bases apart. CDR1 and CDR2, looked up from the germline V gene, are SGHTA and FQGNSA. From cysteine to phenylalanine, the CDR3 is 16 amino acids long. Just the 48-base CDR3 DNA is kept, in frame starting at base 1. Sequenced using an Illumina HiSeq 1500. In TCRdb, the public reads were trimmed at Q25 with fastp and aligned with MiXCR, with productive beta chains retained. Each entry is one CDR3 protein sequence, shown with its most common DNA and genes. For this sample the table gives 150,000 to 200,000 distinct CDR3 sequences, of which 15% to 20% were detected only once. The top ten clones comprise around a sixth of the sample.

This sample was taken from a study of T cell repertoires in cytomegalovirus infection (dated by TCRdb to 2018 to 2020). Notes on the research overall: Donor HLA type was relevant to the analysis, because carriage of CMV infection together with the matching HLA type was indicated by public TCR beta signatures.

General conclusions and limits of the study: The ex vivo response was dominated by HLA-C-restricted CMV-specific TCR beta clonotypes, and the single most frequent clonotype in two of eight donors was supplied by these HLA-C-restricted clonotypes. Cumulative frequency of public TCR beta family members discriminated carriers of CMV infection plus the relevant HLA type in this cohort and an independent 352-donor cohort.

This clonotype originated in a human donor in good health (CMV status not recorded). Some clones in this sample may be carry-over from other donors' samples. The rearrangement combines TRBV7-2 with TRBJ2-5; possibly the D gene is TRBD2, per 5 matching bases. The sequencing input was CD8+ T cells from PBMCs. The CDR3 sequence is CASSLVRSGREETQYF. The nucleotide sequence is TGTGCCAGCAGCTTAGTCAGGAGCGGAAGGGAGGAGACCCAGTACTTC.